Listed below are T cell receptor beta chains from one sample, sequenced in a study of cytomegalovirus exposure and HLA in healthy donors. Clones were read by immunoSEQ multiplex PCR, and TCRdb kept only the in-frame ones, dropping some. The table shows a few hundred thousand clones, with 70% to 90% occurring only once. The material sequenced was PBMCs. All receptors come from a woman aged 18-29 years in good health and CMV-seronegative. Both conserved end residues are part of each CDR3. Each record gives: clone size, V gene, D gene, J gene, CDR3 DNA, CDR3 protein. A D gene is named only where the DNA matches it firmly. Clone size is stated in some rows and not others, as once, few, many or a class when expanded.

size: few
V: TRBV11-2
D: TRBD2
J: TRBJ2-7
DNA: TGTGCCAGCAGCCCCGGCGGGACTAGCGGGGGGCTCTACGAGCAGTACTTC
CDR3: CASSPGGTSGGLYEQYF

size: NA
V: TRBV7-7
D: NA
J: TRBJ2-7
DNA: TGTGCCAGCAGCTCCGAAGGGGGCTACGAGCAGTACTTC
CDR3: CASSSEGGYEQYF

size: many
V: TRBV4-1
D: NA
J: TRBJ1-3
DNA: TGCGCCAGCAGCCAAGGACAGCAAATTGGAAACACCATATATTTT
CDR3: CASSQGQQIGNTIYF

size: NA
V: TRBV5-4
D: NA
J: TRBJ2-2
DNA: TGTGCCAGCAGCTTGGGTCAGATTACGAACACCGGGGAGCTGTTTTTT
CDR3: CASSLGQITNTGELFF

size: NA
V: TRBV10-1
D: TRBD2
J: TRBJ2-3
DNA: TGCGCCAGCAGTGAAAGACTAGCGGGGGGAGATACGCAGTATTTT
CDR3: CASSERLAGGDTQYF

size: NA
V: TRBV18
D: NA
J: TRBJ1-1
DNA: TGTGCCAGCTCAAAAGCCTCGAACACTGAAGCTTTCTTT
CDR3: CASSKASNTEAFF

size: NA
V: TRBV23-1
D: TRBD1
J: TRBJ2-3
DNA: TGCGCCAGCAGTCAATCGCACAGGGGCGAAGTTACGCAGTATTTT
CDR3: CASSQSHRGEVTQYF

size: NA
V: TRBV15
D: TRBD2
J: TRBJ2-1
DNA: TGTGCCACCAGCAGAGTAGGGGCAGTAGCGGGAAGCAATGAGCAGTTCTTC
CDR3: CATSRVGAVAGSNEQFF

size: few
V: TRBV23-1
D: NA
J: TRBJ1-1
DNA: TGCGCCAGCAGTCAATCCGGCAGGGAGAACACTGAAGCTTTCTTT
CDR3: CASSQSGRENTEAFF

size: NA
V: TRBV5-4
D: TRBD2
J: TRBJ2-3
DNA: TGTGCCAGCAGCCTGGGACTAGGTGGGGTTACGCAGTATTTT
CDR3: CASSLGLGGVTQYF

size: NA
V: TRBV5-4
D: NA
J: TRBJ2-2
DNA: TGTGCCGCCCGGGCAGCGGACCAGATCACCGGGGAGCTGTTTTTT
CDR3: CAARAADQITGELFF

size: NA
V: TRBV6-1
D: TRBD1
J: TRBJ1-1
DNA: TGTGCCAGCAGTCTGGGGACAGCGAACACTGAAGCTTTCTTT
CDR3: CASSLGTANTEAFF

size: NA
V: TRBV14
D: TRBD2
J: TRBJ2-5
DNA: TGTGCCAGCAGCAAGACTAGCGGGATCGAGACCCAGTACTTC
CDR3: CASSKTSGIETQYF

size: NA
V: TRBV27
D: NA
J: TRBJ2-3
DNA: TGTGCCAGCAGTTTACGGGACTCCACAGATACGCAGTATTTT
CDR3: CASSLRDSTDTQYF

size: few
V: TRBV7-9
D: NA
J: TRBJ2-7
DNA: TGTGCCAGCAGCTCAGTCTCCTACGAGCAGTACTTC
CDR3: CASSSVSYEQYF

size: few
V: TRBV6-5
D: NA
J: TRBJ1-1
DNA: TGTGCCAGCAGCAAGGGGATGAACGCTGAAGCTTTCTTT
CDR3: CASSKGMNAEAFF

size: once
V: TRBV13
D: TRBD1
J: TRBJ1-3
DNA: TGTGCCAGCAGCTCCGACAGGGAGGTAAACACCATATATTTT
CDR3: CASSSDREVNTIYF

size: NA
V: TRBV2
D: NA
J: TRBJ1-2
DNA: TGTGCCAGCATCCTAGCCGGACAGCCGAACTATGGCTACACCTTC
CDR3: CASILAGQPNYGYTF

size: NA
V: TRBV27
D: TRBD1
J: TRBJ1-4
DNA: TGTGCCAGCACCCCTGATGGGACAGGGGTCGAAAAACTGTTTTTT
CDR3: CASTPDGTGVEKLFF

size: few
V: TRBV25-1
D: TRBD1
J: TRBJ1-2
DNA: TGTGCCAGCAGACGAACAGGGGAAGGCTACACCTTC
CDR3: CASRRTGEGYTF

size: NA
V: TRBV6-1
D: NA
J: TRBJ1-2
DNA: TGTGCCAGCAGTGAAGCCGGGGGGCTTAACTATGGCTACACCTTC
CDR3: CASSEAGGLNYGYTF

size: NA
V: TRBV5-4
D: TRBD1
J: TRBJ1-2
DNA: TGTGCCAGCAGCTTGGATGAACAGGGGGCTCTCTATGGCTACACCTTC
CDR3: CASSLDEQGALYGYTF